These 29 T cell receptor beta chains were sequenced from one sample in a study of T cells in localized non-small cell lung cancer. Data came from immunoSEQ multiplex PCR; TCRdb stores just in-frame clones and leaves some out. The sample carries around 100,000 clones, roughly 89% recorded once. Sequenced material: peripheral blood, taken before any cancer treatment. The source of these receptors is a man aged 35 to 69 with stage I squamous cell lung carcinoma.

This chain uses TRBV2 with TRBJ1-5, with 7 bases matching TRBD1. The V gene end was trimmed by 0 bases and the J gene end by 4 bases; junction bases not matched to a gene: 6. Germline V lookup: CDR1 SNHLY, CDR2 FYNNEI. This CDR3 has 16 residues. The CDR3 sequence is CASSEAKGQSNQPQHF. DNA for the CDR3: TGTGCCAGCAGTGAAGCGAAGGGACAGTCGAATCAGCCCCAGCATTTT.

The chain links TRBV2 to TRBJ2-2; D is unclear. V lost 4 bases and J 0 bases, leaving 6 bases between the germline ends. The germline V gene encodes CDR1 SNHLY and CDR2 FYNNEI. CDR3 length: 14 amino acids. The CDR3 spells CASSARTNTGELFF. In DNA form, the CDR3 reads TGTGCCAGCAGTGCGCGGACGAACACCGGGGAGCTGTTTTTT.

This clone was counted between two and nine times. At one end, the junction sequence differs from germline, possibly due to a read error. V is TRBV5-8 and J is TRBJ1-6, with a possible D match to TRBD1 (5 bases). Per the germline V gene, CDR1 is SGHTS and CDR2 is YDEGEE. The CDR3 has 11 residues. This CDR3 is CASSLGGPIHF. Here the CDR3 DNA reads TGTGCCAGCAGCTTGGGGGGACCCATCCACTTT. Drawing the rest from reference TRBV5-8 and TRBJ1-6, the complete variable domain is EAGVTQSPTHLIKTRGQQATLRCSPISGHTSVYWYQQALGLGLQFLLWYDEGEERNRGNFPPRFSGRQFPNYSSELNVNALELEDSALYLCASSLGGPIHFGNGTRLTVT.

A single count supports this clone. The gene calls are TRBV6-1 and TRBJ2-2, with 10 bases identical to TRBD2. The CDR3 totals 15 residues. Germline V lookup: CDR1 MNHNS, CDR2 SASEGT. Trimming removed 8 bases from V and 7 bases from J; junction bases left unmatched: 10. DNA of the CDR3: TGTGCCAGCGAGAGCGGGGGGGTTGGTAACGGGGAGCTGTTTTTT. This encodes CASESGGVGNGELFF.

The rearrangement joins TRBV2 to TRBJ2-7; 8 bases map to TRBD1. The V gene end was trimmed by 5 bases and the J gene end by 9 bases; junction bases not matched to a gene: 15. The CDR3 is made up of 15 amino acids. Per the germline V gene, CDR1 is SNHLY and CDR2 is FYNNEI. The CDR3 nucleotides read TGTGCCAGCAGTACGAACAGGGGGTTTCGTAATGGGCAGTACTTC. Residues: CASSTNRGFRNGQYF.

This clone was found once. The chain has TRBV9 and TRBJ2-7, with a weak D call TRBD2 (5 bases). This CDR3 contains 13 residues. CDR1 is SGDLS and CDR2 is YYNGEE in the germline V gene. Deletions cut 0 bases from V and 6 bases from J, with 10 bases between. CDR3 sequence (DNA): TGTGCCAGCAGCGTAGAAGGCGGGTCCGAGCAGTACTTC. Encoded protein: CASSVEGGSEQYF. Using reference TRBV9 and TRBJ2-7 for the parts outside the CDR3, the full variable domain is DSGVTQTPKHLITATGQRVTLRCSPRSGDLSVYWYQQSLDQGLQFLIQYYNGEERAKGNILERFSAQQFPDLHSELNLSSLELGDSALYFCASSVEGGSEQYFGPGTRLTVT.

CDR3 DNA: TGTGCCAGCAGCCAAGAGAGTACAGCGTACACCGGGGAGCTGTTTTTT. Translating gives CASSQESTAYTGELFF. V and J are TRBV4-2 and TRBJ2-2; D unresolved. CDR1 and CDR2 (germline): LGHNA, YNFKEQ. This CDR3 comprises 16 residues. The V and J ends lost 0 bases and 3 bases respectively, with 11 bases between them.

The chain carries TRBV4-3 and TRBJ1-1, with D hard to call. This CDR3 comprises 15 residues. CDR1 is LGHNA and CDR2 is YSLEER in the germline V gene. V lost 5 bases, J lost 1 base, and 14 bases lay in between. This CDR3 is CASSAQHQANTEAFF. The CDR3 nucleotides are TGCGCCAGCAGCGCCCAACACCAGGCGAACACTGAAGCTTTCTTT.

This clone was picked up a small number of times. The rearrangement uses TRBV23-1 and TRBJ2-3, with 14 nucleotides matching TRBD2. TRBV23-1 is noted as an ORF with a role that remains uncertain. The V gene end was trimmed by 2 bases and the J gene end by 2 bases; junction bases not matched to a gene: 9. The CDR3 is 19 residues long. CDR3 DNA sequence: TGCGCCAGCAGTCAAAACGGGACTAGCGGGGGAGAAGACACAGATACGCAGTATTTT. This gives the protein CASSQNGTSGGEDTDTQYF.

The rearrangement uses TRBV27 and TRBJ2-7; D ambiguous. The CDR3 extends over 16 amino acids. V was shortened by 2 bases and J by 0 bases, with 14 bases between the two germline ends. CDR1 and CDR2 (germline): MNHEY, SMNVEV (reference sequence). This CDR3 reads CASSLASTSSSYEQYF. In nucleotides, the CDR3 is TGTGCCAGCAGTTTAGCTTCTACGTCTAGCTCCTACGAGCAGTACTTC.

There are a few counts of this clone. Within the sample, other DNA sequences also encode this same CDR3. The J gene is TRBJ1-1, the V gene TRBV5-4; tentatively, D is TRBD1 (6 bases). Trimming took off 0 bases at V and 3 bases at J, with 9 bases between the two ends. There are 14 residues in the CDR3. In germline, CDR1 is SGHNT, CDR2 YYREEE (reference sequence). In nucleotides, the CDR3 is TGTGCCAGCAGCTTGGGAGGGGGGGACACTGAAGCTTTCTTT. It codes for CASSLGGGDTEAFF.

This clone was detected a few times. This chain uses TRBV15 with TRBJ1-1; D ambiguous. Germline V gene data show CDR1 as LNHNV and CDR2 as YYDKDF (reference sequence). Trimming removed 6 bases from V and 7 bases from J, with 12 bases in between. This CDR3 contains 12 residues. The CDR3 protein is CATSGERVEAFF. The CDR3 nucleotides read TGTGCCACCAGTGGGGAGAGAGTTGAAGCTTTCTTT.

This clone appeared a few times. This chain uses TRBV2 with TRBJ2-7, with D maybe TRBD2 (6 bases). This CDR3 region has 11 residues. Germline values: CDR1 SNHLY, CDR2 FYNNEI. V lost 4 bases and J lost 11, with 12 bases in between. CDR3 bases: TGTGCCAGCAGTGTCCGCGGGATGGAGTACTTC. This gives the protein CASSVRGMEYF.

This chain uses TRBV28 with TRBJ2-7; TRBD1 matches 8 bases. The CDR3 has 13 amino acids. Trimming took 6 bases from V and 3 from J; bases not matched to a gene: 4. In germline, CDR1 is MDHEN, CDR2 SYDVKM. Written as DNA, the CDR3 is TGTGCCAGCAGCAAAGGACAGGGCTACGAGCAGTACTTC. Amino acids: CASSKGQGYEQYF.

This sequence joins TRBV5-1 and TRBJ1-5; weak D call: TRBD1 (5 bases). Trimming shortened V by 0 bases and J by 5 bases, and 12 bases separated the two germline ends. The CDR3 is 15 amino acids. CDR1 and CDR2 (germline): SGHRS, YFSETQ. CDR3 sequence: CASSLDGTSDQPQHF. DNA of the CDR3: TGCGCCAGCAGCTTGGATGGGACCAGCGATCAGCCCCAGCATTTT.

This clone has only one observation. The chain has TRBV19 and TRBJ1-4; D is possibly TRBD1 (6 bases). V dropped 4 bases and J dropped 8 bases, with 8 bases sitting between them. The germline V gene has CDR1 LNHDA and CDR2 SQIVND (reference sequence). The CDR3 is 12 residues long. The CDR3 DNA sequence: TGTGCCAGTAGTACTACAGGGGAAAAACTGTTTTTT. Amino acid sequence: CASSTTGEKLFF.

This chain links TRBV7-8 with TRBJ2-3, with D maybe TRBD1 (5 bases). The germline CDR1 and CDR2 sequences are SGHVS and FQNEAQ. This CDR3 region has 14 residues. Between the trimmed V and J ends, which lost 4 bases and 1 base, there was a span of 9 bases. CDR3 amino acids: CASSWGGGTDTQYF. CDR3 nucleotides: TGTGCCAGCAGCTGGGGCGGTGGCACAGATACGCAGTATTTT. The full variable domain, in which reference TRBV7-8 and TRBJ2-3 provide the parts outside the CDR3, is GAGVSQSPRYKVAKRGQDVALRCDPISGHVSLFWYQQALGQGPEFLTYFQNEAQLDKSGLPSDRFFAERPEGSVSTLKIQRTQQEDSAVYLCASSWGGGTDTQYFGPGTRLTVL.

The chain has TRBV19 and TRBJ2-1, with 9 bases that match TRBD1. The germline V gene encodes CDR1 LNHDA and CDR2 SQIVND (reference sequence). The CDR3 is 17 residues long. Germline trimming cut 4 bases from V and 2 bases from J; bases unmatched to any gene: 9. CDR3 amino acids: CASSRETGGRTYNEQFF. CDR3 nucleotide sequence: TGTGCCAGTAGTAGGGAGACAGGGGGTAGGACCTACAATGAGCAGTTCTTC.

The V and J genes are TRBV29-1 and TRBJ2-6; 7 bases are shared with TRBD1. Germline V gene sequence: CDR1 SQVTM, CDR2 ANQGSEA. Losses at the gene ends were 6 bases for V and 4 bases for J; bases not matched to a gene: 6. The CDR3 spans 14 residues. CDR3 DNA sequence: TGCAGCGTCGGACAGGCCCGAGGGGCCAACGTCCTGACTTTC. It yields the protein CSVGQARGANVLTF.

The V gene is TRBV11-1, the J gene TRBJ2-1; unclear D gene. V lost 6 bases, J lost 6 bases, and 9 bases lay in between. The CDR3 extends over 12 amino acids. Germline V gives CDR1 SGHAT, CDR2 FQDESV (reference sequence). The chain's CDR3 is CASSHSSNEQFF. The CDR3, as DNA: TGTGCCAGCAGTCACAGCTCCAATGAGCAGTTCTTC.

This clone was detected ten times or more. CDR3 coding DNA: TGTGCCAGCAGCCTGGAGGCGAGGAACACCGGGGAGCTGTTTTTT. Translating gives CASSLEARNTGELFF. V and J are TRBV7-3 and TRBJ2-2; D might be TRBD2 (5 bases). V gave up 5 bases and J gave up 1 base, with 11 bases separating them. This CDR3 contains 15 residues. Germline assignment: CDR1 SGHTA and CDR2 FQGTGA.

The chain employs TRBV27 and TRBJ2-2; D is perhaps TRBD2 (6 bases). Germline V gives CDR1 MNHEY, CDR2 SMNVEV (reference sequence). The CDR3 has 16 residues. Between the trimmed V and J ends, which lost 2 bases and 4 bases, there was a span of 14 bases. CDR3 DNA sequence: TGTGCCAGCAGTTTAGGGCTAGCGAAAGGCACCGGGGAGCTGTTTTTT. Translated, it gives CASSLGLAKGTGELFF.

Remarks on this clone: The same CDR3 also results from other DNA sequences found in this sample. J is TRBJ1-6 and V is TRBV5-6; D uncertain. The CDR3 is 15 amino acids. With 0 bases removed from V and 9 bases from J, the gap between germline ends came to 13 bases. CDR1 SGHDT and CDR2 YYEEEE come from the germline V gene. The chain's CDR3 is CASSLGDRGGSPLHF. The CDR3 DNA follows: TGTGCCAGCAGCTTGGGGGATCGAGGAGGTTCACCCCTCCACTTT.

The V and J genes are TRBV5-5 and TRBJ2-2; TRBD1 or TRBD2 may be the D gene (5 bases each). The CDR3 sequence is 14 residues long. Germline V gives CDR1 SGHKS, CDR2 YYEKEE (reference sequence). V was clipped by 1 base and J by 4 bases, with 8 bases between them. As DNA, the CDR3 is TGTGCCAGCAGCTTGAAGGGGAGCACCGGGGAGCTGTTTTTT. The encoded protein is CASSLKGSTGELFF. Using reference TRBV5-5 and TRBJ2-2 for the parts outside the CDR3, the full variable domain is DAGVTQSPTHLIKTRGQQVTLRCSPISGHKSVSWYQQVLGQGPQFIFQYYEKEERGRGNFPDRFSARQFPNYSSELNVNALLLGDSALYLCASSLKGSTGELFFGEGSRLTVL.

V usage is TRBV21-1 and J usage is TRBJ2-7. TRBV21-1 is classified as a pseudogene. This CDR3 comprises 15 residues. The CDR3 spells CASSKGRGVCDEQYF. DNA for the CDR3: TGTGCCAGCAGCAAAGGTAGGGGGGTCTGCGACGAGCAGTACTTC.

The rearrangement joins TRBV4-1 to TRBJ1-4; TRBD1 might be the D (6 bases). The CDR3 runs 17 residues. V was cut by 1 base and J by 3 bases, with 15 bases left in between. CDR1 MGHRA and CDR2 YSYEKL come from the germline V gene. The CDR3 spells CASSQAPYRVPNEKLFF. Written as DNA, the CDR3 is TGCGCCAGCAGCCAAGCTCCCTACAGGGTGCCTAATGAAAAACTGTTTTTT.

In DNA form, the CDR3 reads TGTGCCAGCAGTTTCCCGGCGAACACCGGGGAGCTGTTTTTT. Protein: CASSFPANTGELFF. The chain links TRBV6-6 to TRBJ2-2; D unresolved. The CDR3 has 14 amino acids. Trimming stripped 4 bases from V and 0 bases from J, with 6 bases between. Germline V gene lookup returns CDR1 MNHNY and CDR2 SVGAGI (reference sequence).

V gene TRBV27 combines with J gene TRBJ1-4, with 7 nucleotides matching TRBD1. The germline V gene encodes CDR1 MNHEY and CDR2 SMNVEV (reference sequence). The CDR3 extends over 14 amino acids. The V and J ends lost 2 bases and 4 bases, in that order; junction bases with no gene match: 1. The CDR3 region is CASSLDRVNEKLFF. The CDR3 nucleotides are TGTGCCAGCAGTTTAGACAGGGTTAATGAAAAACTGTTTTTT.

The sample holds a few counts of this clone. The chain has TRBV13 and TRBJ1-2; 9 positions agree with TRBD1. There are 13 residues in the CDR3. The junction had 2 bases not matched to a gene; V was cut back by 5 bases and J by 4 bases. In germline, CDR1 is PRHDT, CDR2 FYEKMQ (reference sequence). The DNA of the CDR3 is TGTGCCAGCAGCACAGGGGGCACCTATGGCTACACCTTC. It yields the protein CASSTGGTYGYTF.